The rows below give T cell receptor beta chains drawn from one sample of a study of cytomegalovirus exposure and HLA in healthy donors. Sequenced by immunoSEQ multiplex PCR; TCRdb stores in-frame clones only, minus some. The sample shows about 190,000 clones, roughly 83% of them seen only once. The sample consisted of PBMCs. The receptors stem from a woman aged 50 to 60 in good health and CMV-seronegative. Both conserved end residues are part of each CDR3. Fields, in order: J gene, D gene, clone size, V gene, CDR3 protein, CDR3 DNA. A D gene is named only where the DNA matches it firmly. A row's size may be missing; if present it is once, few, many or a size class.

TRBJ2-5 NA NA TRBV4-3 CASSQDPQGQETQYF TGCGCCAGCAGCCAAGATCCCCAGGGGCAAGAGACCCAGTACTTC
TRBJ2-7 TRBD2 NA TRBV27 CASSPYRLAGAPTFTYEQYF TGTGCCAGCAGTCCCTATAGACTAGCGGGAGCCCCAACCTTTACCTACGAGCAGTACTTC
TRBJ2-6 NA NA TRBV28 CASVYSGANVLTF TGTGCCAGCGTATACTCTGGGGCCAACGTCCTGACTTTC
TRBJ2-2 NA NA TRBV2 CASSEIRGSLAGIITGELFF TGTGCCAGCAGCGAGATTCGAGGTTCCCTGGCAGGGATTATAACCGGGGAGCTGTTTTTT
TRBJ1-4 NA NA TRBV7-9 CASSSPESTNEKLFF TGTGCCAGCAGCTCGCCCGAGTCAACTAATGAAAAACTGTTTTTT
TRBJ1-1 NA few TRBV2 CASTGVLMNTEAFF TGTGCCAGCACCGGGGTGCTTATGAACACTGAAGCTTTCTTT
TRBJ1-1 NA NA TRBV21-1 CASSKVGGAGGMGEAFF TGTGCCAGCAGCAAAGTGGGTGGAGCAGGGGGGATGGGTGAAGCTTTCTTT
TRBJ2-7 NA NA TRBV19 CASSRQASSYEQYF TGTGCCTCCTCAAGACAGGCTAGCTCCTACGAGCAGTACTTC
TRBJ2-7 TRBD2 NA TRBV11-2 CASSSTGTMYEQYF TGTGCCAGCAGCTCGACCGGGACTATGTACGAGCAGTACTTC
TRBJ2-5 TRBD1 NA TRBV7-9 CASSHWDRGYQETQYF TGTGCCAGCAGCCATTGGGACAGGGGGTACCAAGAGACCCAGTACTTC
TRBJ1-1 NA NA TRBV4-1 CASSQDWGFTNTEAFF TGCGCCAGCAGCCAAGATTGGGGCTTTACGAACACTGAAGCTTTCTTT
TRBJ2-7 TRBD2 once TRBV19 CASRSSGGSYEQYF TGTGCCAGTAGATCTAGCGGGGGCTCCTACGAGCAGTACTTC
TRBJ2-1 TRBD2 NA TRBV9 CASSVVSGGNEQFF TGTGCCAGCAGCGTAGTTAGCGGGGGCAATGAGCAGTTCTTC
TRBJ2-7 NA NA TRBV29-1 CSVVQGQDPYEQYF TGCAGCGTAGTACAGGGACAAGATCCTTACGAGCAGTACTTC